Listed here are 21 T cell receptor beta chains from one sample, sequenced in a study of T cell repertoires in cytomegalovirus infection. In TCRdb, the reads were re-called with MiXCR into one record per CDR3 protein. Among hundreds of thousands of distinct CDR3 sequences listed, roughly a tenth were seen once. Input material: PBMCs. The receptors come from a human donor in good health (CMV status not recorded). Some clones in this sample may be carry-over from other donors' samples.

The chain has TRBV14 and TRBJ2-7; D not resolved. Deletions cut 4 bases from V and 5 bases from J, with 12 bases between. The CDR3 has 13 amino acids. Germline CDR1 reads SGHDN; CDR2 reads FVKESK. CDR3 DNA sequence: TGTGCCAGCAGCCTTCTCGGGCCTCACGAGCAGTACGTC. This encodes CASSLLGPHEQYV.

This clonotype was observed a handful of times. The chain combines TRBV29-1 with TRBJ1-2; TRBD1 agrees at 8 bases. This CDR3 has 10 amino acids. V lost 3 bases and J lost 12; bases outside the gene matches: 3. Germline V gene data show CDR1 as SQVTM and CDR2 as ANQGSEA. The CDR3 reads CSVEDREDTF. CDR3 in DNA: TGCAGCGTTGAGGACAGGGAGGACACCTTC.

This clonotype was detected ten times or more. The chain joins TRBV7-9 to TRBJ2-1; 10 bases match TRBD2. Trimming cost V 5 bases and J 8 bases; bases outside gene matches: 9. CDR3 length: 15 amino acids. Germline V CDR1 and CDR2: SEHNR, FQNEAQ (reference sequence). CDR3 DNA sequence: TGTGCCAGCAGCCCTGGACTAGCGGAGGGGGATGAGCAGTTCTTC. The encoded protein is CASSPGLAEGDEQFF.

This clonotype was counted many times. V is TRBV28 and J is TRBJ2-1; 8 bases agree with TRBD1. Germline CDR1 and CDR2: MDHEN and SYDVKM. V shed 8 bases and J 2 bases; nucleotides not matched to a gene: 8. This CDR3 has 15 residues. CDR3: CASRNDRGTYNEQFF. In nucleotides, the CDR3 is TGTGCCAGCCGGAACGACAGGGGAACCTACAATGAGCAGTTCTTC. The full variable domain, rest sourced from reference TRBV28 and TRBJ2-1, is DVKVTQSSRYLVKRTGEKVFLECVQDMDHENMFWYRQDPGLGLRLIYFSYDVKMKEKGDIPEGYSVSREKKERFSLILESASTNQTSMYLCASRNDRGTYNEQFFGPGTRLTVL.

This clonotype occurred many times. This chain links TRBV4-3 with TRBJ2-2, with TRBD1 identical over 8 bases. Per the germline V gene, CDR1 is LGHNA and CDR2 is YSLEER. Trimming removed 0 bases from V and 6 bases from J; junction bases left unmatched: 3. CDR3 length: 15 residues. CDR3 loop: CASSQETGVAGELFF. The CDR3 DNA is TGCGCCAGCAGCCAAGAGACAGGGGTGGCCGGGGAGCTGTTTTTT.

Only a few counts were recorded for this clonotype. For the CDR3, the DNA is TGTGCCAGCAGCTTAGCGCCTTCGGGAACTAGCGGGGATACGCAGTATTTT. Encoded protein: CASSLAPSGTSGDTQYF. The gene calls are TRBV7-2 and TRBJ2-3, with TRBD2 identical over 9 bases. This CDR3 region has 17 residues. After removal of 0 bases from V and 6 bases from J, the junction contained 10 bases not matched to a gene. Looked up from germline, CDR1 is SGHTA and CDR2 is FQGNSA.

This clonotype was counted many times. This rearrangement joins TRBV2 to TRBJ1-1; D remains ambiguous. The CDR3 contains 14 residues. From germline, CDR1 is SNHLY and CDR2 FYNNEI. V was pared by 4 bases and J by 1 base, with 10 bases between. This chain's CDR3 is CASSGRVKNTEAFF. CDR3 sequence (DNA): TGTGCCAGCAGTGGTAGGGTGAAGAACACTGAAGCTTTCTTT.

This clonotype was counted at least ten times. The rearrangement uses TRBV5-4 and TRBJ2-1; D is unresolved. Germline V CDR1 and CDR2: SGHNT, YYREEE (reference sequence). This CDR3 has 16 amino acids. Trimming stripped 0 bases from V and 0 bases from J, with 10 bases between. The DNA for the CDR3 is TGTGCCAGCAGCTTGGCCCCGGCCCTCTCCTACAATGAGCAGTTCTTC. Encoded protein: CASSLAPALSYNEQFF.

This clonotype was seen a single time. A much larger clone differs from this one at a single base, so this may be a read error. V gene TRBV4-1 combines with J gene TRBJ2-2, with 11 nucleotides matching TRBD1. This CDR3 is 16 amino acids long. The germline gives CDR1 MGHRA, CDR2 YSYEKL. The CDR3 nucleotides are TGCGCCATCAGCCAAGGACAGGGGGCGTTGGCCGGGGAGCTGTTTTTT. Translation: CAISQGQGALAGELFF.

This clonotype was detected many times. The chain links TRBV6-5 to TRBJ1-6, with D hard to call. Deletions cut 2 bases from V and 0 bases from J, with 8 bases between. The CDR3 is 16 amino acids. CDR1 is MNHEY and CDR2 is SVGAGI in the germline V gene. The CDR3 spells CASSYVRVSYNSPLHF. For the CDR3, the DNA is TGTGCCAGCAGTTACGTACGGGTCTCCTATAATTCACCCCTCCACTTT.

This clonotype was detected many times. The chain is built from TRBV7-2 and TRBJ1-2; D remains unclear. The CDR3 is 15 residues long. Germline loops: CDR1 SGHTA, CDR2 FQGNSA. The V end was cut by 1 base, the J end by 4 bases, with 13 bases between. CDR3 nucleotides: TGTGCCAGCAGCTTAGAGGGCGGTGGGATCTATGGCTACACCTTC. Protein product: CASSLEGGGIYGYTF. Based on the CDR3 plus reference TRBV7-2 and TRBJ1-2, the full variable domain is GAGVSQSPSNKVTEKGKDVELRCDPISGHTALYWYRQSLGQGLEFLIYFQGNSAPDKSGLPSDRFSAERTGGSVSTLTIQRTQQEDSAVYLCASSLEGGGIYGYTFGSGTRLTVV.

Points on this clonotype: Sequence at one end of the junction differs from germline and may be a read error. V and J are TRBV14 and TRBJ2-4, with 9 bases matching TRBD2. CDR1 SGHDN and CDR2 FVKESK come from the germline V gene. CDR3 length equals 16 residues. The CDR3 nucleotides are TGTACCAGCAGCCAGGTGGCGGGGGGGACCAGGAACATTCAGTACTTC. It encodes CTSSQVAGGTRNIQYF.

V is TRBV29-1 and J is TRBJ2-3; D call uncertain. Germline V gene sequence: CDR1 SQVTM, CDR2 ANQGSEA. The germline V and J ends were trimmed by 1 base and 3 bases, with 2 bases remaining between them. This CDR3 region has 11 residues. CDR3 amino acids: CSVEVTDTQYF. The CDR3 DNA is TGCAGCGTTGAAGTTACAGATACGCAGTATTTT.

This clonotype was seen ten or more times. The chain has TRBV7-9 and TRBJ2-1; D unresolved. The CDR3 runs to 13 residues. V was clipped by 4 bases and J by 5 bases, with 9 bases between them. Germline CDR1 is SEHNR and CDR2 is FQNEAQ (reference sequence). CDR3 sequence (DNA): TGTGCCAGCAGCTCCCCCAGTAACAATGAGCAGTTCTTC. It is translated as CASSSPSNNEQFF.

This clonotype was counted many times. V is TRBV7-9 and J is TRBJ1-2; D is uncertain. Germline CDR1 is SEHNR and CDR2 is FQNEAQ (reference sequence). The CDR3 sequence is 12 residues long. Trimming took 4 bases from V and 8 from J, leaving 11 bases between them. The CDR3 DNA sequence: TGTGCCAGCAGCTCGTTATTAGGGGGCTACACCTTC. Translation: CASSSLLGGYTF.

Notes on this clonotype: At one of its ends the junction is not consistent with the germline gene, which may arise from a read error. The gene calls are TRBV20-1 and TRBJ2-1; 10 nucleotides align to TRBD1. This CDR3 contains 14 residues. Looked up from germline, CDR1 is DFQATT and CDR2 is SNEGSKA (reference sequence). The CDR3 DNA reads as TGCAGAGCTAGAGCGGGACAGGGGCGTGCTGAGCAGTTCTTC. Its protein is CRARAGQGRAEQFF.

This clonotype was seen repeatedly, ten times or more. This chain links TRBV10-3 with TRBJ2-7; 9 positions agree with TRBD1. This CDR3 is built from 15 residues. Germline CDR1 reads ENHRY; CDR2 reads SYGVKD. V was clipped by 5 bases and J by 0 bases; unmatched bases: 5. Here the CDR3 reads CAISPDRGNSYEQYV. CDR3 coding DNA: TGTGCCATCAGTCCGGACAGGGGTAACTCCTACGAGCAGTACGTC.

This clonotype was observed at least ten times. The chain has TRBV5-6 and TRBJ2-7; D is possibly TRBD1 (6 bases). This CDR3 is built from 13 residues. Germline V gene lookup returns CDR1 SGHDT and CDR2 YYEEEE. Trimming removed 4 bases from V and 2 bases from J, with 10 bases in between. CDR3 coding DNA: TGTGCCAGCAGCATGGACAGTACCTACGAGCAGTACTTC. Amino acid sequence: CASSMDSTYEQYF.

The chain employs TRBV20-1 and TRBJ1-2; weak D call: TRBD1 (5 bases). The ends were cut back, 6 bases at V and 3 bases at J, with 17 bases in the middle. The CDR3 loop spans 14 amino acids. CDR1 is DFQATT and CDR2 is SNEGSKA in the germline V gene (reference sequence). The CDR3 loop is CSASTGPFDYGYTF. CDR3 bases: TGCAGTGCATCCACGGGACCCTTTGACTATGGCTACACCTTC.

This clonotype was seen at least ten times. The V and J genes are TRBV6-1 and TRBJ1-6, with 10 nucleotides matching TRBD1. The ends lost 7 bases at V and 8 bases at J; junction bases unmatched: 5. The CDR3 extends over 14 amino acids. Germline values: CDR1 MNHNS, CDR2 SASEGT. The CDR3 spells CASKIGTGDSPLHF. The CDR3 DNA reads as TGTGCCAGCAAGATAGGGACAGGGGATTCACCCCTCCACTTT.

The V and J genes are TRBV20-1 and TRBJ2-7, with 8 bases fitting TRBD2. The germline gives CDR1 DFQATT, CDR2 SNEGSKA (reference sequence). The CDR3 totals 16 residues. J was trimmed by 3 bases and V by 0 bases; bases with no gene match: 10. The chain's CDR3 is CSAREVGRGDRYEQYF. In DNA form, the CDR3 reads TGCAGTGCTAGAGAGGTTGGGCGGGGGGACCGCTACGAGCAGTACTTC.